These 17 T cell receptor beta chains were sequenced from one sample in a study of CD8 T cells in ankylosing spondylitis. Overall study results and limits: The study identified a TCR beta motif of fewer than 10 highly homologous variants that appeared characteristic of ankylosing spondylitis blood.

No cognate antigen is known for these TCRs. Each CDR3 protein is one row after TCRdb ran MiXCR on the 5' RACE reads. The sample yields 700,000 to 850,000 distinct CDR3 sequences, 12% seen once. Sequenced: blood, either unsorted or a sorted T cell fraction (not recorded which). All receptors come from a male donor with ankylosing spondylitis.

The table lists this clonotype with many counts. The chain has TRBV20-1 and TRBJ2-1; D gene ambiguous. Per germline, CDR1 DFQATT and CDR2 SNEGSKA (reference sequence). There are 14 residues in the CDR3. Trimming pared 0 bases from V and 0 bases from J, leaving 6 bases between. CDR3 nucleotide sequence: TGCAGTGCTAGAGAGGTCAGCTCCTACAATGAGCAGTTCTTC. Residues: CSAREVSSYNEQFF.

V gene TRBV20-1 combines with J gene TRBJ1-1; D is unresolved. Germline CDR1 reads DFQATT; CDR2 reads SNEGSKA (reference sequence). V was shortened by 1 base and J by 11 bases, with 17 bases between the two germline ends. The CDR3 has 13 amino acids. This CDR3 reads CSARVSGNPGAFF. DNA for the CDR3: TGCAGTGCTAGAGTCTCCGGGAACCCTGGTGCTTTCTTT.

V is TRBV28 and J is TRBJ2-3; 9 bases agree with TRBD2. Germline CDR1 is MDHEN and CDR2 is SYDVKM. CDR3 length: 15 residues. V trimming: 5 bases; J trimming: 1 base; junction bases outside the gene matches: 4. The CDR3 spells CASSIRGGGTDTQYF. The CDR3 nucleotides are TGTGCCAGCAGTATCCGCGGGGGGGGCACAGATACGCAGTATTTT. The full variable domain, its missing parts supplied by reference TRBV28 and TRBJ2-3, is DVKVTQSSRYLVKRTGEKVFLECVQDMDHENMFWYRQDPGLGLRLIYFSYDVKMKEKGDIPEGYSVSREKKERFSLILESASTNQTSMYLCASSIRGGGTDTQYFGPGTRLTVL.

V gene TRBV20-1 combines with J gene TRBJ1-3; perhaps TRBD1 as D (6 bases). V shed 5 bases and J shed 2 bases, with 19 bases lying between them. CDR1 is DFQATT and CDR2 is SNEGSKA in the germline V gene (reference sequence). This CDR3 is 16 amino acids long. CDR3 sequence (DNA): TGCAGTGCTTCTGGGAACAGGGCCTCCACTGGAAACACCATATATTTT. Protein: CSASGNRASTGNTIYF.

This clonotype came up a few times. The rearrangement links TRBV5-1 to TRBJ2-1, with 10 bases identical to TRBD2. This CDR3 has 12 amino acids. V dropped 2 bases and J dropped 13; count of bases not matched to a gene: 3. The germline CDR1 and CDR2 sequences are SGHRS and YFSETQ. As DNA, the CDR3 is TGCGCCAGCAGCTTAGGACTAGCGGTACAGTTCTTC. Amino acids: CASSLGLAVQFF.

This clonotype was seen a few times. The chain uses TRBV7-9 and TRBJ2-3; D gene ambiguous. Per germline, CDR1 SEHNR and CDR2 FQNEAQ (reference sequence). The CDR3 consists of 13 residues. Trimming took off 5 bases at V and 5 bases at J, with 11 bases between the two ends. The CDR3 DNA is TGTGCCAGCAGCCCCATCCCGGGAGATACGCAGTATTTT. Protein product: CASSPIPGDTQYF.

At least ten counts were recorded for this clonotype. The chain combines TRBV7-9 with TRBJ1-2; perhaps TRBD1 as D (6 bases). Looked up from germline, CDR1 is SEHNR and CDR2 is FQNEAQ (reference sequence). The CDR3 sequence is 16 residues long. Trimming took off 5 bases at V and 0 bases at J, with 16 bases between the two ends. CDR3 protein: CASSRTQGDPNYGYTF. CDR3 nucleotides: TGTGCCAGCAGCCGAACACAGGGTGATCCTAACTATGGCTACACCTTC.

This clonotype was detected only a few times. The chain links TRBV27 to TRBJ1-4; 7 bases are a match to TRBD1. Germline assignment: CDR1 MNHEY and CDR2 SMNVEV (reference sequence). The CDR3 is 14 amino acids. Trimming at V came to 6 bases and at J to 7 bases, leaving 8 bases not matched to a gene. Here the CDR3 DNA reads TGTGCCAGCAGACTTACAGGGGCGGGTGAAAAACTGTTTTTT. This codes for CASRLTGAGEKLFF.

V gene TRBV7-3 combines with J gene TRBJ2-5, with 8 bases identical to TRBD2. The CDR3 length is 15 residues. J lost 3 bases, V lost 2 bases, and 5 bases had no gene match. Germline CDR1 and CDR2: SGHTA and FQGTGA. CDR3 region: CASSLQNGGEETQYF. CDR3 nucleotide sequence: TGTGCCAGCAGCTTACAAAACGGGGGGGAAGAGACCCAGTACTTC.

This clonotype was seen only a few times. This rearrangement joins TRBV7-2 to TRBJ1-3, with TRBD1 as a possible D gene (5 bases). This CDR3 is built from 15 residues. V gave up 1 base and J gave up 4 bases, with 11 bases separating them. CDR1 and CDR2 from the germline V gene are SGHTA and FQGNSA. This CDR3 reads CASSLVWGSGNTIYF. The CDR3 DNA is TGTGCCAGCAGCTTAGTTTGGGGGTCCGGAAACACCATATATTTT.

The genes are TRBV5-5 and TRBJ2-1; TRBD2 matches 9 bases. The germline gives CDR1 SGHKS, CDR2 YYEKEE (reference sequence). The CDR3 extends over 16 amino acids. V was clipped by 3 bases and J by 8 bases; unmatched bases: 12. Written as DNA, the CDR3 is TGTGCCAGCAGCTGGGGGTCCAGCGGGAGGTTTGATGAGCAGTTCTTC. Its protein is CASSWGSSGRFDEQFF.

This clonotype was observed many times. This chain uses TRBV20-1 with TRBJ2-7; D tentatively fits TRBD1 or TRBD2 (5 bases each). Germline CDR1 is DFQATT and CDR2 is SNEGSKA (reference sequence). The CDR3 covers 18 residues. The V end was cut by 5 bases, the J end by 0 bases, with 26 bases between. CDR3 sequence reads: CSAPPGTAQMRDSYEQYF. The CDR3 nucleotides read TGCAGTGCTCCCCCCGGGACGGCCCAAATGAGGGACTCCTACGAGCAGTACTTC.

This clonotype was seen a handful of times. This chain joins TRBV20-1 and TRBJ2-2, with 13 bases matching TRBD2. The CDR3 is 16 residues long. V shed 1 base, J shed 4 bases, and the junction held 3 bases outside the gene matches. Germline loops: CDR1 DFQATT, CDR2 SNEGSKA (reference sequence). CDR3 sequence: CSARARTSGGTGELFF. The CDR3, as DNA: TGCAGTGCTAGAGCCCGGACTAGCGGGGGCACCGGGGAGCTGTTTTTT.

This clonotype was picked up many times. The chain carries TRBV5-1 and TRBJ1-2; D ambiguous. Trimming stripped 0 bases from V and 2 bases from J, with 5 bases between. The germline CDR1 and CDR2 sequences are SGHRS and YFSETQ. There are 13 residues in the CDR3. In nucleotides, the CDR3 is TGCGCCAGCAGCTTGGGAGTCAACTATGGCTACACCTTC. Translation: CASSLGVNYGYTF.

This clonotype was counted at least ten times. The V call is TRBV29-1, the J call TRBJ2-5, with D possibly matching TRBD1 (6 bases). CDR3 size: 15 residues. Per germline, CDR1 SQVTM and CDR2 ANQGSEA. V was clipped by 7 bases and J by 4 bases, with 22 bases between them. The chain's CDR3 is CSAVRITGFSETQYF. Written as DNA, the CDR3 is TGCAGCGCCGTAAGGATTACAGGGTTTTCAGAGACCCAGTACTTC.

This clonotype was detected ten times or more. The chain employs TRBV4-1 and TRBJ2-1; 15 nucleotides match TRBD2. With 4 bases clipped from V and 2 bases from J, the junction kept 3 bases outside the gene matches. The CDR3 is 17 amino acids. Germline V gene lookup returns CDR1 MGHRA and CDR2 YSYEKL. The CDR3 nucleotides are TGCGCCAGCAGCCCCTGGACTAGCGGGAGGGCCTACAATGAGCAGTTCTTC. Protein sequence: CASSPWTSGRAYNEQFF.

The chain is built from TRBV10-3 and TRBJ2-1, with D possibly matching TRBD2 (6 bases). The CDR3 extends over 16 amino acids. V dropped 0 bases and J dropped 8 bases, with 17 bases sitting between them. Germline V gene lookup returns CDR1 ENHRY and CDR2 SYGVKD. The CDR3 region has the DNA TGTGCCATCAGTGAGTCGAAGCTTCGTTGGGGGGATGAGCAGTTCTTC. Translated: CAISESKLRWGDEQFF.